The clone carrying this T cell receptor (beta chain) was detected many times. The source of the sample is a study of neurological immune-mediated disorders. Via MiXCR, TCRdb re-called the 5' RACE reads, giving one row per CDR3 protein. The sample consists of some 29,000 distinct CDR3 sequences, roughly 12% of them appearing once. Trimming took 3 bases from V and 6 from J, leaving 10 bases between them. Germline values: CDR1 LGHDT, CDR2 YNNKEL (reference sequence). This CDR3 region has 13 residues. This clonotype originated in a man aged 55 to 70 in good health. The sequenced sample was PBMCs. The rearrangement uses TRBV3-1 and TRBJ2-3; possible D gene TRBD2, 5 bases. The CDR3 protein is CASSHASIDTQYF. DNA of the CDR3: TGTGCCAGCAGCCACGCTAGCATCGATACGCAGTATTTT.